Listed below are T cell receptor beta chains from one sample, sequenced in a study of response to subunit inactivated influenza vaccine. TCRdb ran MiXCR on the RT-PCR reads and lists one entry per CDR3 protein. The repertoire has some 600,000 distinct CDR3 sequences, around 15% of them found once; the top ten carry around 7.6%. Here the sequenced sample was PBMCs from blood, taken about 14 days before vaccination. These receptors were collected from a man in his forties or fifties who received an inactivated influenza vaccine. Both conserved end residues are part of each CDR3. The order of the fields is V gene, J gene, CDR3 protein.

TRBV3-1	TRBJ2-3	CASSQATPGVSTQYF
TRBV2	TRBJ2-3	CASNLGQPTSTDTQYF
TRBV4-2	TRBJ1-5	CASSQGRSNQPQHF
TRBV7-6	TRBJ2-3	CASSPGTSGEGIDTQYF
TRBV20-1	TRBJ2-4	CSARAGTKNIQYF
TRBV20-1	TRBJ2-1	CSARGDRVLPFF
TRBV6-5	TRBJ2-3	CASSYSISDTQYF
TRBV5-1	TRBJ2-5	CASSLFTSGGEETQYF
TRBV11-2	TRBJ1-3	CASSFGHTIYF
TRBV2	TRBJ1-1	CASSEGSRGTEAFF
TRBV5-1	TRBJ1-4	CASSLGEREKLFF
TRBV20-1	TRBJ2-5	CSAHGGGGARETQYF
TRBV2	TRBJ2-3	CASLSGVGSDTQYF
TRBV20-1	TRBJ2-7	CSARGTLAGASYEQYF
TRBV11-2	TRBJ1-4	CASSPRGRGAMSNEKLFF
TRBV6-2/TRBV6-3	TRBJ1-1	CASSTDLGTEAFF
TRBV24-1	TRBJ2-5	CATIHPRPSETQYF
TRBV10-3	TRBJ2-3	CAISTRTDTQYF
TRBV5-1	TRBJ2-2	CASSFGRQNTGELFF
TRBV24-1	TRBJ2-1	CATSDPSGRVHNEQFF
TRBV9	TRBJ1-4	CASSPWDRVGEKLFF
TRBV4-2	TRBJ2-1	CASSRPIAGGPYNEQFF
TRBV12-3/TRBV12-4	TRBJ2-7	CASSPGLAHYEQYF
TRBV7-9	TRBJ2-3	CASSFLLQAVKDTQYF
TRBV13	TRBJ2-7	CASSLESGGRTLYEQYF
TRBV20-1	TRBJ2-3	CSARQNRDTQYF
TRBV11-1	TRBJ1-2	CASSQRTGATNYGYTF